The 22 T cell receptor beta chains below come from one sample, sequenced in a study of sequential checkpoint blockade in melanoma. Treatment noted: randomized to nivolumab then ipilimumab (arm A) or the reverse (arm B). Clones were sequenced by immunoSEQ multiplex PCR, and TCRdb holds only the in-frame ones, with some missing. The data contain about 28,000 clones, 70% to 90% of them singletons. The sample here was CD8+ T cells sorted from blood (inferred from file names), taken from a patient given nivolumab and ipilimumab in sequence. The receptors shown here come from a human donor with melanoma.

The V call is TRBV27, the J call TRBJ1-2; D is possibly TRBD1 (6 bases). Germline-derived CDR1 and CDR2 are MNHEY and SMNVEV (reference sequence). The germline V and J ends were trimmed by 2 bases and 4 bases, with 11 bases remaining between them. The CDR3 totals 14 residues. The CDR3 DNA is TGTGCCAGCAGTTTAGTTGGGACATCCTATGGCTACACCTTC. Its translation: CASSLVGTSYGYTF.

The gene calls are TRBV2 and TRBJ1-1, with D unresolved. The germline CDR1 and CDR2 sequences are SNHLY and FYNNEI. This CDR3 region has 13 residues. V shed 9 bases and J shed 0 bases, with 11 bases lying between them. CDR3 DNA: TGTGCCAGTGCCACAGCTGTGAACACTGAAGCTTTCTTT. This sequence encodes CASATAVNTEAFF.

The CDR3 coding sequence is TGTGCCAGCAGTGAAGAAGGTCTAGCGGGGGGGCCCCCAGATACGCAGTATTTT. Residues: CASSEEGLAGGPPDTQYF. The V and J genes are TRBV2 and TRBJ2-3; 12 nucleotides agree with TRBD2. In germline, CDR1 is SNHLY, CDR2 FYNNEI. V lost 1 base, J lost 4 bases, and 9 bases stayed unmatched. The length of the CDR3 is 18 residues. The full variable domain, rest sourced from reference TRBV2 and TRBJ2-3, is EPEVTQTPSHQVTQMGQEVILRCVPISNHLYFYWYRQILGQKVEFLVSFYNNEISEKSEIFDDQFSVERPDGSNFTLKIRSTKLEDSAMYFCASSEEGLAGGPPDTQYFGPGTRLTVL.

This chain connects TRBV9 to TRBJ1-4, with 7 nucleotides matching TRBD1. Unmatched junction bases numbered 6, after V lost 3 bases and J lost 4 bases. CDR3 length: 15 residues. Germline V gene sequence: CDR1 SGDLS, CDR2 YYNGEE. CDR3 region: CASSARTGRNEKLFF. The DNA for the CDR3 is TGTGCCAGCAGCGCCAGGACAGGCCGTAATGAAAAACTGTTTTTT.

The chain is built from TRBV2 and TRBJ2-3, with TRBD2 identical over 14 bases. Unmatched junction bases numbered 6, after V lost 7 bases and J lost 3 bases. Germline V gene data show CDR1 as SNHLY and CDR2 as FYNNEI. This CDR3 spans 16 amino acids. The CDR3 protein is CASTLGLAGATDTQYF. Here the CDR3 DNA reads TGTGCCAGCACCCTGGGACTAGCGGGAGCGACAGATACGCAGTATTTT.

The CDR3 is CASSQAGAITGELFF. The CDR3 nucleotides read TGCGCCAGCAGCCAAGCAGGGGCGATCACCGGGGAGCTGTTTTTT. The rearrangement uses TRBV4-3 and TRBJ2-2; TRBD1 is a possible D gene (6 bases). CDR1 is LGHNA and CDR2 is YSLEER in the germline V gene. The germline V and J ends were trimmed by 1 base and 4 bases, with 10 bases remaining between them. This CDR3 comprises 15 residues.

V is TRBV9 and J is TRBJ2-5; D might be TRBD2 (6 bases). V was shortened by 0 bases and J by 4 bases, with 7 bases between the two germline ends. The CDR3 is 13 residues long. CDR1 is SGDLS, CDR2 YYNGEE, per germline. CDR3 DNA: TGTGCCAGCAGCGTAGTTAGCGGAGAGACCCAGTACTTC. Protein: CASSVVSGETQYF.

DNA for the CDR3: TGTGCCAGCAGCTTTAGGCGGCGAACATTTCGTCGGGTCCAGCATTTT. Its protein is CASSFRRRTFRRVQHF. This chain joins TRBV7-9 and TRBJ1-5; the D is unclear. Germline values: CDR1 SEHNR, CDR2 FQNEAQ (reference sequence). CDR3 size: 16 residues. Trimming took off 3 bases at V and 12 bases at J, with 24 bases between the two ends.

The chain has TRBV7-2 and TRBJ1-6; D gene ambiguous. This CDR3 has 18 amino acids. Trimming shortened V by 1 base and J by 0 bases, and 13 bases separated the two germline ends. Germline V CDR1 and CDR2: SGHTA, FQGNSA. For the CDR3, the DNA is TGTGCCAGCAGCTTAGGCGGGCGGCTGATCTCCTATAATTCACCCCTCCACTTT. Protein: CASSLGGRLISYNSPLHF.

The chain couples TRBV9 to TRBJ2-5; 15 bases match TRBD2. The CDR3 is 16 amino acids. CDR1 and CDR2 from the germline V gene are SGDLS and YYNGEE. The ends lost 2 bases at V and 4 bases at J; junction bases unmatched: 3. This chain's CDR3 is CASSVGLAGGRETQYF. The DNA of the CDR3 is TGTGCCAGCAGCGTGGGACTAGCGGGGGGTCGAGAGACCCAGTACTTC.

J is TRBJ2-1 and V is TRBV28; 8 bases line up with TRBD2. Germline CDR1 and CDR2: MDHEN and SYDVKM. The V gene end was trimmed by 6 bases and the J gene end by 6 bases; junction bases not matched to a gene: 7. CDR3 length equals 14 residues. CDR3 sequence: CASRQRETPNEQFF. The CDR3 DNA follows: TGTGCCAGCAGACAGCGGGAGACCCCCAATGAGCAGTTCTTC. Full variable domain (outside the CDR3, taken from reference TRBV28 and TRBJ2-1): DVKVTQSSRYLVKRTGEKVFLECVQDMDHENMFWYRQDPGLGLRLIYFSYDVKMKEKGDIPEGYSVSREKKERFSLILESASTNQTSMYLCASRQRETPNEQFFGPGTRLTVL.

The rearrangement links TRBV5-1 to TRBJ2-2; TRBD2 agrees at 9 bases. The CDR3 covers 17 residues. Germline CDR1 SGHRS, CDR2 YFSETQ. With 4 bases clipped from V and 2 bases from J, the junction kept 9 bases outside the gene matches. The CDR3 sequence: CASSLEVAGVNTGELFF. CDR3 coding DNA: TGCGCCAGCAGCCTTGAGGTAGCGGGGGTTAACACCGGGGAGCTGTTTTTT.

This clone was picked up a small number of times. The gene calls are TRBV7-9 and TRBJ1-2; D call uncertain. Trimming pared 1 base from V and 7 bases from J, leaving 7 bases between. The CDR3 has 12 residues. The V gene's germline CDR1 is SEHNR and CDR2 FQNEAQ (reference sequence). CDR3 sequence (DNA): TGTGCCAGCAGCTTAGGGACTCCTGGCTACACCTTC. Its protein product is CASSLGTPGYTF.

The CDR3 DNA is TGTGCCAGCAGCTTGGTACTAGCTAACGAGCAGTACTTC. Translated: CASSLVLANEQYF. The chain employs TRBV5-4 and TRBJ2-7; TRBD2 is a possible D gene (6 bases). Trimming removed 0 bases from V and 5 bases from J, with 9 bases in between. The CDR3 is 13 amino acids. The germline CDR1 and CDR2 sequences are SGHNT and YYREEE (reference sequence).

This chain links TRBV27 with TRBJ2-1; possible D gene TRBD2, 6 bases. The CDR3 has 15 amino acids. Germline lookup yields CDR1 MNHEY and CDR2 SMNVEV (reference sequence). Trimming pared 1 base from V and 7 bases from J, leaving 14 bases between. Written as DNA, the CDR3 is TGTGCCAGCAGTTTATATCACGGGAGAGGTAATGAGCAGTTCTTC. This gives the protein CASSLYHGRGNEQFF.

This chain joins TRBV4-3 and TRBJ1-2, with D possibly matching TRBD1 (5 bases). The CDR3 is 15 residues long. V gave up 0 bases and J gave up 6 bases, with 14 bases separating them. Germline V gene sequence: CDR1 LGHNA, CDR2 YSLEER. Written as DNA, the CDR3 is TGCGCCAGCAGCCAAGATATCAGGGCCCAAAATGGCTACACCTTC. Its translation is CASSQDIRAQNGYTF.

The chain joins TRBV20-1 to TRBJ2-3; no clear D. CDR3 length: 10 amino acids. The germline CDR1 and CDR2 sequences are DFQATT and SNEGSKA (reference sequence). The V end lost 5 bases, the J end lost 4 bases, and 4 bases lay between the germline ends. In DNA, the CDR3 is TGCAGTGCTTACTCAGATACGCAGTATTTT. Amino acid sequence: CSAYSDTQYF.

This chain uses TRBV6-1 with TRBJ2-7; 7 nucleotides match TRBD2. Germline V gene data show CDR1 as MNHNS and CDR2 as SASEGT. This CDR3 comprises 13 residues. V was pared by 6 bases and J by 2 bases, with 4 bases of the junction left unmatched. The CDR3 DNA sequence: TGTGCCAGCAGACCGGGACTAACCTACGAGCAGTACTTC. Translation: CASRPGLTYEQYF.

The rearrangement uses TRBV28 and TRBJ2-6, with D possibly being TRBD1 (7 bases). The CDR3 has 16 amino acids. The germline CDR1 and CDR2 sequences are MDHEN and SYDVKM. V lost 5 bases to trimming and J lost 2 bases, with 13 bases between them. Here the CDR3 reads CASSPTGEAGANVLTF. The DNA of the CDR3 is TGTGCCAGCAGTCCAACAGGGGAGGCTGGGGCCAACGTCCTGACTTTC.

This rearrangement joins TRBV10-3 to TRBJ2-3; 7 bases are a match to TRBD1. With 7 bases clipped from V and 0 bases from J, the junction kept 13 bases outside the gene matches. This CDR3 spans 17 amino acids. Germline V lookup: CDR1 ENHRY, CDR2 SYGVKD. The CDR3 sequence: CAIMEPDRSPSTDTQYF. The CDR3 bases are TGTGCCATCATGGAGCCGGACAGGAGTCCTAGCACAGATACGCAGTATTTT.

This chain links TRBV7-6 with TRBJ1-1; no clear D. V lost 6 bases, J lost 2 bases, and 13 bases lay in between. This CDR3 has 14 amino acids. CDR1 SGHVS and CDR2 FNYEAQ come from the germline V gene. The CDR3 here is CASSYFGFNTEAFF. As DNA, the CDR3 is TGTGCCAGCAGTTATTTCGGGTTTAACACTGAAGCTTTCTTT.

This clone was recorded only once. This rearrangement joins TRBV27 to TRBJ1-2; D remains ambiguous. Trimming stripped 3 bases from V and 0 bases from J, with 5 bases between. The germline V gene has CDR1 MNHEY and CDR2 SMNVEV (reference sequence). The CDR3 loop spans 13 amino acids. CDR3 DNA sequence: TGTGCCAGCAGTTTCGGTCCTAACTATGGCTACACCTTC. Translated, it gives CASSFGPNYGYTF.